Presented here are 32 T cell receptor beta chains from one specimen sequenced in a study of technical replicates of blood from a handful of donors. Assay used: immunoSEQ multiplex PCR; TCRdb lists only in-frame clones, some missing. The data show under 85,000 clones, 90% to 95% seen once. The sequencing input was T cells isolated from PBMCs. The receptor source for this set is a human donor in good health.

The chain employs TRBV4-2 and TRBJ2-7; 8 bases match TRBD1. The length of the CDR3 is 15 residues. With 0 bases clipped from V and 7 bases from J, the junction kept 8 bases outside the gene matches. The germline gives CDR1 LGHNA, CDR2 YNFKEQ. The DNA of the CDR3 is TGTGCCAGCAGCCAAGATTTTCAGGGGGCGGATGAGCAGTACTTC. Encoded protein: CASSQDFQGADEQYF.

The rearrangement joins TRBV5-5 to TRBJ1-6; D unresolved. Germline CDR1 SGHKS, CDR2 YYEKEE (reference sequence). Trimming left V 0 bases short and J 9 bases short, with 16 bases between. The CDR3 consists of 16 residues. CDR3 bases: TGTGCCAGCAGCTTGGCTCCGGGAGGAGGAACTTCACCCCTCCACTTT. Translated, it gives CASSLAPGGGTSPLHF.

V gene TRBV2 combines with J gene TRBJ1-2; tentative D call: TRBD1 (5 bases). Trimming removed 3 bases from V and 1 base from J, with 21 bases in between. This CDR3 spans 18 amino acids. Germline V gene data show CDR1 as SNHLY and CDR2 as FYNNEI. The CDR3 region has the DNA TGTGCCAGCAGTGAGGGGGGGTTTCGAAGGGGAATTAACTATGGCTACACCTTC. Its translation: CASSEGGFRRGINYGYTF.

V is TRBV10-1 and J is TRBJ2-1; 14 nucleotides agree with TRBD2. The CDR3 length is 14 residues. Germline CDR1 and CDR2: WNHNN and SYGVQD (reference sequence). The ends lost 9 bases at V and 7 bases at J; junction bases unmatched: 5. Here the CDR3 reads CASGTSGSRNEQFF. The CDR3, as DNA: TGCGCCAGTGGGACTAGCGGGAGCCGGAATGAGCAGTTCTTC.

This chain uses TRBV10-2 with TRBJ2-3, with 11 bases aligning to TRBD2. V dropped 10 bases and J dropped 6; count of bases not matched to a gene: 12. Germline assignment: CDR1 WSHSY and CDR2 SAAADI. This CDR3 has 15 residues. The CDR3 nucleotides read TGCGCCACCAGGGGACTAGCGGACCTTATGGATACGCAGTATTTT. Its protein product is CATRGLADLMDTQYF.

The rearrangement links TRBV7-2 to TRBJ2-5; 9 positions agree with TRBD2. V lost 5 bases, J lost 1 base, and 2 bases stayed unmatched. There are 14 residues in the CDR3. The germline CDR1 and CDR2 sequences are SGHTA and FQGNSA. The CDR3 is CASSASGAQETQYF. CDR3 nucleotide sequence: TGTGCCAGCAGCGCTAGCGGGGCCCAAGAGACCCAGTACTTC.

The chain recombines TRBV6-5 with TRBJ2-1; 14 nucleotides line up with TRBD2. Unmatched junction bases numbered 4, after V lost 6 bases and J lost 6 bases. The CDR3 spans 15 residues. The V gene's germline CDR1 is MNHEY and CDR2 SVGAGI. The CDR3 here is CASSGTSGSFNEQFF. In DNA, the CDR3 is TGTGCCAGCAGCGGGACTAGCGGGAGTTTCAATGAGCAGTTCTTC.

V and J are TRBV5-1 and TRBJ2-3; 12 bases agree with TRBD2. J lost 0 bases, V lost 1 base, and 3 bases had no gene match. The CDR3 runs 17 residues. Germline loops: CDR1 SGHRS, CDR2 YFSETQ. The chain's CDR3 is CASSLTSGRISTDTQYF. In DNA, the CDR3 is TGCGCCAGCAGCTTGACTAGCGGGAGGATTAGCACAGATACGCAGTATTTT.

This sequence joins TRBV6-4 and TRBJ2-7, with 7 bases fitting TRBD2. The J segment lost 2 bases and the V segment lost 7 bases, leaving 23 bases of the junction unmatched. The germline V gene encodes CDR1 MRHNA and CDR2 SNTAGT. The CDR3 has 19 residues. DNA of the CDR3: TGTGCCAGCACCTATTGGGGGGGACGGCAACCTCCCCACCCCTACGAGCAGTACTTC. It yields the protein CASTYWGGRQPPHPYEQYF.

The CDR3 coding sequence is TGCAGCGTCGAGGGTGGAGGTATTTTTGCTGGCTACACCTTC. This gives the protein CSVEGGGIFAGYTF. This sequence joins TRBV29-1 and TRBJ1-2; D gene unclear. Germline lookup yields CDR1 SQVTM and CDR2 ANQGSEA. Trimming removed 6 bases at V and 7 bases at J, with 21 bases between. The CDR3 runs 14 residues.

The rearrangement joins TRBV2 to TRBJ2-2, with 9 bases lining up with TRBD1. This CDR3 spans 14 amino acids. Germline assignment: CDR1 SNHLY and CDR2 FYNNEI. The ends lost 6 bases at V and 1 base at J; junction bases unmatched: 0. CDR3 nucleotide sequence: TGTGCCAGCAGGGGACAGGGGAACACCGGGGAGCTGTTTTTT. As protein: CASRGQGNTGELFF.

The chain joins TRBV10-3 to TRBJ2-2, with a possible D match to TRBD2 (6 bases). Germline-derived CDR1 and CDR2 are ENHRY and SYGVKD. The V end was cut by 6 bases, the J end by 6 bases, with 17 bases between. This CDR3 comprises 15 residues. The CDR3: CAISATGELSGELFF. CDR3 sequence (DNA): TGTGCCATCAGCGCGACGGGGGAGCTGTCCGGGGAGCTGTTTTTT.

This CDR3 reads CASSSNQADYGYTF. The DNA of the CDR3 is TGTGCCAGCAGTTCCAACCAGGCAGACTATGGCTACACCTTC. The rearrangement joins TRBV27 to TRBJ1-2; D ambiguous. The CDR3 runs 14 residues. The V end lost 4 bases, the J end lost 3 bases, and 12 bases lay between the germline ends. CDR1 is MNHEY and CDR2 is SMNVEV in the germline V gene (reference sequence).

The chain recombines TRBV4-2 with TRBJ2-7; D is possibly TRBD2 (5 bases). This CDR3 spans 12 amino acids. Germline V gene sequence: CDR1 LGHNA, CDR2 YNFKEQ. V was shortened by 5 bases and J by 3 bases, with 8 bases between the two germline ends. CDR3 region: CASSTTNYEQYF. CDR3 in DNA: TGTGCCAGCAGCACGACTAACTACGAGCAGTACTTC.

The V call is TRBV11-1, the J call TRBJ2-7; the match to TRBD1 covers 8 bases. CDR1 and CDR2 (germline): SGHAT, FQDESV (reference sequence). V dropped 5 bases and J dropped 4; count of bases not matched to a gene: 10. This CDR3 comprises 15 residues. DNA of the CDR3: TGTGCCAGCAGCCCCGGACAGGGCTTTTTGTACGAGCAGTACTTC. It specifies CASSPGQGFLYEQYF.

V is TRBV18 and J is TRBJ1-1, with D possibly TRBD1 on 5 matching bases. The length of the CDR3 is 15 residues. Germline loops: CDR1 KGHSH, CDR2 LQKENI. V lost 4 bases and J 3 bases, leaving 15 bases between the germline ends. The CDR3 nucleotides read TGTGCCAGCTCACTGACTACGGGGGAGGACACTGAAGCTTTCTTT. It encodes CASSLTTGEDTEAFF.

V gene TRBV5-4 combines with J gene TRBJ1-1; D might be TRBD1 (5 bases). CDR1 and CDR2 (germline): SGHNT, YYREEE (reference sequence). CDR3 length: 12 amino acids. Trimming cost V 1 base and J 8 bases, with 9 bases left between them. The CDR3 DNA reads TGTGCCAGCAGCTTGAGTCGGGGGGAAGCTTTCTTT. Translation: CASSLSRGEAFF.

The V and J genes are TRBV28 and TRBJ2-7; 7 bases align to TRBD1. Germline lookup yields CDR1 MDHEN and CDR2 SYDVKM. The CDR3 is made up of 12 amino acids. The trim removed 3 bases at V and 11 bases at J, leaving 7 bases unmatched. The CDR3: CASSFNRDREYF. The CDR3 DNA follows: TGTGCCAGCAGTTTTAACCGGGACAGAGAGTACTTC.

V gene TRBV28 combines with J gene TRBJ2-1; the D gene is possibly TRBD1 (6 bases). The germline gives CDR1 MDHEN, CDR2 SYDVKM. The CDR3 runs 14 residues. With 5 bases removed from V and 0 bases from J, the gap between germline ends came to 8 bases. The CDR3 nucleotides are TGTGCCAGCAGTCCCAGGGGCTCCTACAATGAGCAGTTCTTC. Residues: CASSPRGSYNEQFF.

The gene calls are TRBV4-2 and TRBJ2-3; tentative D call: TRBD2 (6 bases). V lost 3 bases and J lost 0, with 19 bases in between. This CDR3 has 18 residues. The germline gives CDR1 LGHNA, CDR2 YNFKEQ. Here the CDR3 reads CASSQRLNGGISTDTQYF. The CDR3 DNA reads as TGTGCCAGCAGCCAGAGGCTTAACGGGGGTATTAGCACAGATACGCAGTATTTT.

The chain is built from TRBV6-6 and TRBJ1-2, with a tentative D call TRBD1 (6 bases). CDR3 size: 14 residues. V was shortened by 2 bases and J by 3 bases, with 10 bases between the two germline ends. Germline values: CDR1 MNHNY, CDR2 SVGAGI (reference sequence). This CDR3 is CASSYAGADYGYTF. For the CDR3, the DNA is TGTGCCAGCAGTTACGCAGGGGCCGACTATGGCTACACCTTC.

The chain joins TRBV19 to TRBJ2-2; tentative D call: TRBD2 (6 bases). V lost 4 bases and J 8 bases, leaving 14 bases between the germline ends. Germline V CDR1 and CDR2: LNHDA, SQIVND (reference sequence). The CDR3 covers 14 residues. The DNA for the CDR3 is TGTGCCAGTAGTACGGGACTGAGCCATGGGGAGCTGTTTTTT. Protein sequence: CASSTGLSHGELFF. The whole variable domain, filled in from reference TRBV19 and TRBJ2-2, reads DGGITQSPKYLFRKEGQNVTLSCEQNLNHDAMYWYRQDPGQGLRLIYYSQIVNDFQKGDIAEGYSVSREKKESFPLTVTSAQKNPTAFYLCASSTGLSHGELFFGEGSRLTVL.

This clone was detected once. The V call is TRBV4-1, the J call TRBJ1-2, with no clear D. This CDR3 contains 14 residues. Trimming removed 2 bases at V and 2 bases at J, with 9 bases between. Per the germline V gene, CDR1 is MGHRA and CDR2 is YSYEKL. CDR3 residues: CASSQPSENYGYTF. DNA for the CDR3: TGCGCCAGCAGCCAACCAAGCGAAAACTATGGCTACACCTTC.

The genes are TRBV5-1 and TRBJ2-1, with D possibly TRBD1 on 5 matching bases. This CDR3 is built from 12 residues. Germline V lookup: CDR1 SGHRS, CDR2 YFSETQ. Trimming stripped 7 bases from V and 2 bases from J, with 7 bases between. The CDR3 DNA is TGCGCCAGCGGACAAACCTACAATGAGCAGTTCTTC. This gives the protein CASGQTYNEQFF. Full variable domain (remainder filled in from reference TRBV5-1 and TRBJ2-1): KAGVTQTPRYLIKTRGQQVTLSCSPISGHRSVSWYQQTPGQGLQFLFEYFSETQRNKGNFPGRFSGRQFSNSRSEMNVSTLELGDSALYLCASGQTYNEQFFGPGTRLTVL.

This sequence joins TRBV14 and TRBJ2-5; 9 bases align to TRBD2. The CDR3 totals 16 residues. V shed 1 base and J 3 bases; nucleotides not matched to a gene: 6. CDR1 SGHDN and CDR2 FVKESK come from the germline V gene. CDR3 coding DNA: TGTGCCAGCAGCCAAGGGGTGACTAGCGGAGAAGAGACCCAGTACTTC. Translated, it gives CASSQGVTSGEETQYF.

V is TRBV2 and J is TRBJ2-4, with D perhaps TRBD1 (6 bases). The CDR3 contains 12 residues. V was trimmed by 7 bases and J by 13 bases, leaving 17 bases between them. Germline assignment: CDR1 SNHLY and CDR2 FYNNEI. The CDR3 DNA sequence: TGTGCCAGCATCGACAGGAACCCAAAACAGTACTTC. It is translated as CASIDRNPKQYF.

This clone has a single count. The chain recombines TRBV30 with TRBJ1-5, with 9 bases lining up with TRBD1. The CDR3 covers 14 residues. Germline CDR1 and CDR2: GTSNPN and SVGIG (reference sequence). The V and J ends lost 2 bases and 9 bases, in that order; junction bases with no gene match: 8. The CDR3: CAWSTDRGTGPQHF. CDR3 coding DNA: TGTGCCTGGAGTACGGACAGGGGAACGGGGCCCCAGCATTTT.

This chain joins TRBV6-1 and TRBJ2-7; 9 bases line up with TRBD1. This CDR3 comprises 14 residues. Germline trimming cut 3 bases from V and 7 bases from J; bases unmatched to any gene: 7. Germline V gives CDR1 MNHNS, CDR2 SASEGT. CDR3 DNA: TGTGCCAGCAGTGAGACCGGGACAGGGTTTGAGCAGTACTTC. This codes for CASSETGTGFEQYF.

The CDR3 loop is CASSNQRGGNTGELFF. The CDR3 DNA reads TGTGCCAGCAGCAATCAGCGGGGGGGGAACACCGGGGAGCTGTTTTTT. The V gene is TRBV9, the J gene TRBJ2-2; 10 bases match TRBD2. Germline-derived CDR1 and CDR2 are SGDLS and YYNGEE. This CDR3 spans 16 amino acids. V dropped 4 bases and J dropped 1; count of bases not matched to a gene: 4.

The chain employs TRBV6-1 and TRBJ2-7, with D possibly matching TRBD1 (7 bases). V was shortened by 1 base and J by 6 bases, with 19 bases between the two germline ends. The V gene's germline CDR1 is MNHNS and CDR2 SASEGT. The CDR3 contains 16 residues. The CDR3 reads CASSEDWAGGRCEQYF. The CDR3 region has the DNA TGTGCCAGCAGTGAAGACTGGGCAGGGGGGCGTTGCGAGCAGTACTTC.

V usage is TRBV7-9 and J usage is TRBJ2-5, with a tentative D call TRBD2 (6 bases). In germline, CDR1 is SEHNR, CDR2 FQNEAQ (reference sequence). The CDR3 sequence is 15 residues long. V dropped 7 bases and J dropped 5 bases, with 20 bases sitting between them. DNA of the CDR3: TGTGCCAGCACCTCCCTGGAGGGAGACTGGGAGACCCAGTACTTC. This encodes CASTSLEGDWETQYF.

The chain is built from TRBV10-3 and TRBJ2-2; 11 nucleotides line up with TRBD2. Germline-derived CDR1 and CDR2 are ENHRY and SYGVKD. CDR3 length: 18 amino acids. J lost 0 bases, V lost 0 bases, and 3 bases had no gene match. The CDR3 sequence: CAISESTSGASNTGELFF. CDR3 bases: TGTGCCATCAGTGAGTCGACTAGCGGGGCTTCGAACACCGGGGAGCTGTTTTTT.